This T cell receptor (beta chain) was sequenced in a study of shared clonotypes between healthy human individuals. Overall study context: Three plates each covered CD4 naive and memory; CD8 naive two, CD8 memory one.

As handled by the study authors: Owing to the provision of junction-only sequences devoid of quality scores by immunoSEQ, filtering differed. Method: immunoSEQ multiplex PCR; TCRdb's copy keeps in-frame clones and lacks some. V and J calls and clone size follow that table, whereas D and trimming were derived from the DNA. The sample carries some 2.1 million clones, over 85% recorded once. CD45RO negativity and positive selection for CCR7 defined naive CD8 cells, a population that excluded terminally differentiated effector memory CD45RA+ cells. Healthy and HIV-negative, the adult donors had no recent acute infections or vaccinations. With respect to this clone: Its target is unknown.

Study findings and constraints: Among non-shared clonotypes, generation probabilities were lower than among those shared by all four donors.

This sequence was found in a man aged 18 to 30 in good health. What was sequenced was naive CD8+ T cells sorted from blood.

DNA for the CDR3: TGTGCCAGCAGCCCCGGAACCGACTACATGAACACTGAAGCTTTCTTT. Protein sequence: CASSPGTDYMNTEAFF. The chain carries TRBV5-5 and TRBJ1-1, with D uncertain. Germline V lookup: CDR1 SGHKS, CDR2 YYEKEE (reference sequence). CDR3 length equals 16 residues. V lost 4 bases and J lost 0, with 16 bases in between.